This entry lists 14 T cell receptor beta chains sequenced from one sample in a study of liver allograft versus peripheral blood T cells. Study in general: Liver transplant recipients had T cell receptor repertoires compared between transplanted liver and peripheral blood.

TCRdb redid the calling of the reads with MiXCR, one entry per CDR3 protein. In the table there are approximately 9,000 distinct CDR3 sequences, about 15% of which are singletons. The receptors stem from a human patient who had a liver transplant. Some T cells may trace back to the graft donor.

The chain carries TRBV28 and TRBJ2-3; TRBD1 might be the D (5 bases). Between the trimmed V and J ends, which lost 1 base and 2 bases, there was a span of 19 bases. This CDR3 is built from 18 residues. Germline V CDR1 and CDR2: MDHEN, SYDVKM. The CDR3 DNA reads TGTGCCAGCAGTTTATCTTCGACAGAACGGTTACTCACAGATACGCAGTATTTT. It translates to CASSLSSTERLLTDTQYF. Based on the CDR3 plus reference TRBV28 and TRBJ2-3, the full variable domain is DVKVTQSSRYLVKRTGEKVFLECVQDMDHENMFWYRQDPGLGLRLIYFSYDVKMKEKGDIPEGYSVSREKKERFSLILESASTNQTSMYLCASSLSSTERLLTDTQYFGPGTRLTVL.

This clonotype was seen at least ten times. V gene TRBV14 combines with J gene TRBJ1-2, with D tentatively TRBD1 (5 bases). The germline CDR1 and CDR2 sequences are SGHDN and FVKESK. The V end was cut by 0 bases, the J end by 7 bases, with 12 bases between. The CDR3 covers 14 residues. The CDR3 region is CASSQDLPGPGYTF. CDR3 sequence (DNA): TGTGCCAGCAGCCAAGATCTGCCGGGGCCTGGCTACACCTTC.

The sample holds one count of this clonotype. V gene TRBV6-5 combines with J gene TRBJ1-1; maybe TRBD1 (6 bases). V lost 0 bases and J 4 bases, leaving 18 bases between the germline ends. The CDR3 sequence is 17 residues long. Germline V CDR1 and CDR2: MNHEY, SVGAGI. CDR3 loop: CASSYSIVWGQVTEAFF. DNA for the CDR3: TGTGCCAGCAGTTACTCGATAGTATGGGGGCAGGTCACTGAAGCTTTCTTT.

This clonotype is categorized as medium-sized. The V call is TRBV5-5, the J call TRBJ2-3; D uncertain. The V end was cut by 0 bases, the J end by 2 bases, with 7 bases between. The germline V gene encodes CDR1 SGHKS and CDR2 YYEKEE (reference sequence). The CDR3 spans 14 residues. CDR3 sequence reads: CASSLGPITDTQYF. For the CDR3, the DNA is TGTGCCAGCAGCTTGGGACCGATCACAGATACGCAGTATTTT.

Sample share makes this clonotype medium-sized. This chain links TRBV18 with TRBJ1-2, with a possible D match to TRBD1 (5 bases). CDR1 and CDR2 from the germline V gene are KGHSH and LQKENI. This CDR3 contains 14 residues. Trimming removed 3 bases at V and 1 base at J, with 9 bases between. For the CDR3, the DNA is TGTGCCAGCTCACCCCTCGACAGTAACTATGGCTACACCTTC. It translates to CASSPLDSNYGYTF.

This clonotype is labeled as medium-sized (0.01 to 0.1%). The chain employs TRBV20-1 and TRBJ1-2; TRBD1 might be the D (5 bases). The V gene lost 5 bases and the J gene lost 5 bases, with 12 bases spanning the gap. Germline CDR1 DFQATT, CDR2 SNEGSKA (reference sequence). The CDR3 is 12 amino acids. This CDR3 is CSAPAGVYGYTF. CDR3 coding DNA: TGCAGTGCTCCGGCGGGGGTTTATGGCTACACCTTC.

This clonotype has just a few counts. This chain connects TRBV5-4 to TRBJ2-7, with a tentative D call TRBD1 (5 bases). CDR1 and CDR2 (germline): SGHNT, YYREEE (reference sequence). Trimming took 4 bases from V and 4 from J, leaving 18 bases between them. The CDR3 runs 15 residues. CDR3 loop: CASSPTTDRSYEQYF. The CDR3 bases are TGTGCCAGCAGCCCCACTACAGACAGATCATACGAGCAGTACTTC. The full variable domain, rest sourced from reference TRBV5-4 and TRBJ2-7, is ETGVTQSPTHLIKTRGQQVTLRCSSQSGHNTVSWYQQALGQGPQFIFQYYREEENGRGNFPPRFSGLQFPNYSSELNVNALELDDSALYLCASSPTTDRSYEQYFGPGTRLTVT.

This clonotype is medium-sized by share. CDR3 region: CASSSQGLGDTEAFF. DNA for the CDR3: TGTGCCAGTAGTAGTCAGGGCTTGGGTGACACTGAAGCTTTCTTT. This chain links TRBV19 with TRBJ1-1; D perhaps matches TRBD1 (5 bases). The CDR3 length is 15 residues. V gave up 4 bases and J gave up 3 bases, with 15 bases separating them. From germline, CDR1 is LNHDA and CDR2 SQIVND (reference sequence).

This clonotype was counted ten times or more. This CDR3 reads CASRTTGFRTRHEQYF. The CDR3 DNA sequence: TGTGCCAGCAGAACGACAGGGTTTAGAACTCGCCACGAGCAGTACTTC. The chain has TRBV6-5 and TRBJ2-7; 7 nucleotides align to TRBD1. The CDR3 runs to 16 residues. Germline assignment: CDR1 MNHEY and CDR2 SVGAGI. Trimming took 6 bases from V and 5 from J; bases not matched to a gene: 16.

By sample fraction, this clonotype is medium-sized. The V and J genes are TRBV19 and TRBJ1-2; D might be TRBD1 (6 bases). In germline, CDR1 is LNHDA, CDR2 SQIVND (reference sequence). The CDR3 is made up of 18 amino acids. V gave up 5 bases and J gave up 1 base, with 23 bases separating them. The CDR3 region is CASSFTGAQGRLNYGYTF. CDR3 bases: TGTGCCAGTAGTTTCACCGGAGCCCAGGGGAGGCTTAACTATGGCTACACCTTC.

This clonotype has a handful of counts. The V call is TRBV7-2, the J call TRBJ2-7, with D possibly matching TRBD2 (10 bases). This CDR3 region has 20 residues. The germline V gene encodes CDR1 SGHTA and CDR2 FQGNSA. The ends were cut back, 4 bases at V and 2 bases at J, with 30 bases in the middle. Here the CDR3 DNA reads TGTGCCAGCAGCTCCGGGACAGGGAAAATAGCGGGGGGCTTCACCTACGAGCAGTACTTC. This gives the protein CASSSGTGKIAGGFTYEQYF.

This clonotype was seen many times. The rearrangement links TRBV28 to TRBJ2-7; D gene ambiguous. This CDR3 is built from 13 residues. The germline V gene has CDR1 MDHEN and CDR2 SYDVKM. V lost 6 bases and J lost 2, with 11 bases in between. The CDR3 sequence: CASSPVSTYEQYF. CDR3 sequence (DNA): TGTGCCAGCAGCCCCGTCTCCACCTACGAGCAGTACTTC.

The rearrangement joins TRBV12-3 or TRBV12-4 to TRBJ2-1; the D gene is possibly TRBD2 (7 bases). The CDR3 is 13 residues long. V was pared by 6 bases and J by 8 bases, with 14 bases between. The CDR3 DNA follows: TGTGCCAGCAGCTTTTCGGGGGGCGATGAGCAGTTCTTC. Translating it yields CASSFSGGDEQFF.

This clonotype was observed a few times. The CDR3 here is CATSRDLVPFATNEKLFF. The DNA for the CDR3 is TGTGCCACCAGCAGAGATTTGGTACCCTTTGCAACTAATGAAAAACTGTTTTTT. The chain joins TRBV15 to TRBJ1-4; D is undetermined. V gave up 0 bases and J gave up 0 bases, with 14 bases separating them. Germline V CDR1 and CDR2: LNHNV, YYDKDF (reference sequence). This CDR3 comprises 18 residues.